Detailed here is one T cell receptor (beta chain). This specimen comes from a study of blood T cell repertoires in COVID-19. In the study overall: Sites in the United States, Italy and Spain provided acute and convalescent COVID-19 samples. Sources were T cells, B-cell-depleted T cells, or PBMCs; the material itself was cDNA or gDNA.

In the authors' workflow: Cell counts per sample came from amplifying reference gene primers. Sequenced by immunoSEQ multiplex PCR; TCRdb stores in-frame clones only, minus some. V and J calls and clone size are copied from that table; D and trimming were computed from the DNA. The sample holds around 260,000 clones, over 75% seen once. Specimen: peripheral blood. The clonotype comes from a human donor in a cohort sampled during active COVID-19.

Here the CDR3 reads CSAGQDGYTF. The CDR3 nucleotides are TGCAGTGCTGGGCAAGATGGCTACACCTTC. The chain recombines TRBV20-1 with TRBJ1-2; D unclear. The V end lost 5 bases, the J end lost 6 bases, and 7 bases lay between the germline ends. CDR1 is DFQATT and CDR2 is SNEGSKA in the germline V gene (reference sequence). The CDR3 contains 10 residues.